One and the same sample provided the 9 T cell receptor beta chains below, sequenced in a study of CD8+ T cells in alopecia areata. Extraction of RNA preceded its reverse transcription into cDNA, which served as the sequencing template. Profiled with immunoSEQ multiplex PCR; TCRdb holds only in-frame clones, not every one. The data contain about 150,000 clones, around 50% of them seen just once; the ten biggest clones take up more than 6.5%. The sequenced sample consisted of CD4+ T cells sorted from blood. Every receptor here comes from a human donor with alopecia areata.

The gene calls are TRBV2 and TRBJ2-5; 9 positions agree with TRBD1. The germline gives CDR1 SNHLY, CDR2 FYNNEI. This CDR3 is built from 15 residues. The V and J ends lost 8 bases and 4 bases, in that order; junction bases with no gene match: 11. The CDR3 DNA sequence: TGTGCCAGCGAAGGGACAGGGCTCCCGGGAGAGACCCAGTACTTC. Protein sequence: CASEGTGLPGETQYF.

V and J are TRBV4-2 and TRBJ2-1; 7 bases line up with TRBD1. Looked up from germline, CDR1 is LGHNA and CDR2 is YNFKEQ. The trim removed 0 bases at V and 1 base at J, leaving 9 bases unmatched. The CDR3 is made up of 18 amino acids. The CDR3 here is CASSQDRLNRGSYNEQFF. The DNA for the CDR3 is TGTGCCAGCAGCCAAGATCGTCTAAACAGGGGTTCCTACAATGAGCAGTTCTTC.

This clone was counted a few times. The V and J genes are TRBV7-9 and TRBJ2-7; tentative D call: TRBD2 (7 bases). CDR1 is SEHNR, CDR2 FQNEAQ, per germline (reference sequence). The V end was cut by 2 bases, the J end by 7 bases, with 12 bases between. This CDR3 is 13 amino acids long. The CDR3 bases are TGTGCCAGCAGCTTAACGAGGGGGGGTGAGCAGTACTTC. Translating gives CASSLTRGGEQYF.

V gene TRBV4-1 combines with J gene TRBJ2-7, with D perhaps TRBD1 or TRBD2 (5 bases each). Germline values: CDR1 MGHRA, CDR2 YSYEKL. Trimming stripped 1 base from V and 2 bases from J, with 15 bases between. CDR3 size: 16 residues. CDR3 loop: CASSQGASRAPYEQYF. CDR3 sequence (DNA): TGCGCCAGCAGCCAAGGGGCTAGCAGGGCTCCCTACGAGCAGTACTTC.

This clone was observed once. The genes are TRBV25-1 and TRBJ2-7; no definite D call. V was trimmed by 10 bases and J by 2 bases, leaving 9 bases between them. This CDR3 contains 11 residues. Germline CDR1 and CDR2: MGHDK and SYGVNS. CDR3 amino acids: CATGNTYEQYF. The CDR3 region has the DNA TGTGCCACGGGCAACACCTACGAGCAGTACTTC.

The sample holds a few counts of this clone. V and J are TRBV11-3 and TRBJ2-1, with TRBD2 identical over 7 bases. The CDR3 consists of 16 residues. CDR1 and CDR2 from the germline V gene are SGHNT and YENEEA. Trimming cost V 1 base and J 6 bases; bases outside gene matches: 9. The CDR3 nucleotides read TGTGCCAGCAGCTTAGGGGAGGGTCTGGCGGCCAATGAGCAGTTCTTC. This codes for CASSLGEGLAANEQFF.

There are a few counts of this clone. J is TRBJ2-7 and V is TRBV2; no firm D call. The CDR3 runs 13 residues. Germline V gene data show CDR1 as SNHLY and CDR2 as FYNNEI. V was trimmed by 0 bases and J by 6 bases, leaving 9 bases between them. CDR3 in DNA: TGTGCCAGCAGTGAAGCGCGGATGGGCGAGCAGTACTTC. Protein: CASSEARMGEQYF.

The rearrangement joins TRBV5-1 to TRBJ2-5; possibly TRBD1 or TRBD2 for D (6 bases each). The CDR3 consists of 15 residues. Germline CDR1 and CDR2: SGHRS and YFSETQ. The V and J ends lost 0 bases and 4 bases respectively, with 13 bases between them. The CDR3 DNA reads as TGCGCCAGCAGCTTGGCCGGCGGGACAATAGAGACCCAGTACTTC. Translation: CASSLAGGTIETQYF.

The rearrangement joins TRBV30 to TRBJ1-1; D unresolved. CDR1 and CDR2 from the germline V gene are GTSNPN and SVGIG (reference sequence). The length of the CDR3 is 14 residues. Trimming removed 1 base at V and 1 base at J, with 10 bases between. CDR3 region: CAWSGPDGNTEAFF. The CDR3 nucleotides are TGTGCCTGGAGTGGACCGGACGGGAACACTGAAGCTTTCTTT.